Shown below are 28 T cell receptor beta chains from a single sample sequenced in a study of blood T cell repertoires in COVID-19. Some clones are missing from TCRdb's copy, which holds only in-frame ones; the method was immunoSEQ multiplex PCR. The sample shows approximately 110,000 clones, 75% to 90% of them seen only once. The sample comprised peripheral blood. All receptors come from a woman aged 55-70 years with COVID-19, enrolled during active disease.

This clone was detected a few times. The rearrangement joins TRBV7-9 to TRBJ2-1, with TRBD2 identical over 13 bases. Germline V CDR1 and CDR2: SEHNR, FQNEAQ (reference sequence). The CDR3 totals 15 residues. With V trimmed by 5 bases and J by 6 bases, 4 bases remained unmatched. In nucleotides, the CDR3 is TGTGCCAGCAGCCAGACTAGCGGGGGGCCCAATGAGCAGTTCTTC. It translates to CASSQTSGGPNEQFF.

This chain connects TRBV29-1 to TRBJ1-1; perhaps TRBD1 as D (5 bases). The CDR3 extends over 18 amino acids. CDR1 and CDR2 from the germline V gene are SQVTM and ANQGSEA. Trimming removed 5 bases at V and 1 base at J, with 26 bases between. In DNA, the CDR3 is TGCAGCGTTCAGCGGGGCGCAGGGATTTGGGGTACGAACACTGAAGCTTTCTTT. It codes for CSVQRGAGIWGTNTEAFF. The variable domain in full, completed from reference TRBV29-1 and TRBJ1-1, reads SAVISQKPSRDICQRGTSLTIQCQVDSQVTMMFWYRQQPGQSLTLIATANQGSEATYESGFVIDKFPISRPNLTFSTLTVSNMSPEDSSIYLCSVQRGAGIWGTNTEAFFGQGTRLTVV.

The rearrangement joins TRBV29-1 to TRBJ2-2; TRBD1 aligns across 7 bases. Germline CDR1 SQVTM, CDR2 ANQGSEA. CDR3 length: 15 residues. The V segment lost 7 bases and the J segment 3 bases; nucleotides outside the gene matches: 11. The CDR3 DNA follows: TGCAGCGGGAGCTTAACAGGGGCGGACACCGGGGAGCTGTTTTTT. Protein sequence: CSGSLTGADTGELFF.

This chain connects TRBV5-4 to TRBJ1-1, with 10 bases matching TRBD1. With V trimmed by 3 bases and J by 5 bases, 7 bases remained unmatched. The CDR3 loop spans 15 amino acids. Germline V gives CDR1 SGHNT, CDR2 YYREEE (reference sequence). The CDR3 reads CASSSKDRGQTEAFF. The CDR3 nucleotides are TGTGCCAGCAGCTCGAAAGACAGGGGGCAGACTGAAGCTTTCTTT.

The chain uses TRBV28 and TRBJ1-5; the D gene is possibly TRBD1 (5 bases). Germline V gene sequence: CDR1 MDHEN, CDR2 SYDVKM. V was trimmed by 3 bases and J by 2 bases, leaving 14 bases between them. The CDR3 runs 16 residues. CDR3 DNA sequence: TGTGCCAGCAGTTTTTTTAAAGGGGTGGGCAATCAGCCCCAGCATTTT. Translating gives CASSFFKGVGNQPQHF.

This chain connects TRBV4-1 to TRBJ2-2, with 7 bases aligning to TRBD2. Per the germline V gene, CDR1 is MGHRA and CDR2 is YSYEKL. This CDR3 is built from 15 residues. Trimming took 4 bases from V and 1 from J; bases not matched to a gene: 3. The CDR3 DNA reads as TGCGCCAGCAGCCTCGTAGCGGGGAACACCGGGGAGCTGTTTTTT. Encoded protein: CASSLVAGNTGELFF.

Of note for this clone: At one boundary the junction diverges from the germline segment, which might be a read error. The V call is TRBV20-1, the J call TRBJ2-7; no clear D gene. Germline values: CDR1 DFQATT, CDR2 SNEGSKA (reference sequence). This CDR3 has 11 amino acids. CDR3 sequence reads: CSALHAVGLDF. The DNA for the CDR3 is TGCAGTGCGCTACACGCAGTTGGGCTGGACTTC.

The rearrangement joins TRBV9 to TRBJ2-3, with D unresolved. CDR3 length: 13 amino acids. The germline gives CDR1 SGDLS, CDR2 YYNGEE. The V end was cut by 0 bases, the J end by 6 bases, with 8 bases between. The CDR3, as DNA: TGTGCCAGCAGCGTAGGATACTTGGATACGCAGTATTTT. Translating gives CASSVGYLDTQYF.

This clone showed up just once. The rearrangement joins TRBV19 to TRBJ2-7, with TRBD1 identical over 10 bases. This CDR3 comprises 16 residues. CDR1 is LNHDA and CDR2 is SQIVND in the germline V gene (reference sequence). V dropped 3 bases and J dropped 4; count of bases not matched to a gene: 9. The CDR3 DNA sequence: TGTGCCAGTAGTATCATCCCGGGACAGGGGACTTACGAGCAGTACTTC. It yields the protein CASSIIPGQGTYEQYF.

This rearrangement joins TRBV7-9 to TRBJ2-7; no clear D gene. The V gene lost 4 bases and the J gene lost 3 bases, with 16 bases spanning the gap. This CDR3 is built from 15 residues. The V gene's germline CDR1 is SEHNR and CDR2 FQNEAQ (reference sequence). The CDR3 is CASSSGRSTGYEQYF. DNA of the CDR3: TGTGCCAGCAGCTCCGGTCGGTCGACGGGCTACGAGCAGTACTTC.

This chain connects TRBV4-2 to TRBJ2-1; 7 nucleotides line up with TRBD1. The CDR3 is 14 residues long. CDR1 and CDR2 from the germline V gene are LGHNA and YNFKEQ. Trimming cost V 8 bases and J 8 bases; bases outside gene matches: 12. The CDR3 DNA is TGTGCCAGCGCGACCGGACAGGAACACGATGAGCAGTTCTTC. Its translation is CASATGQEHDEQFF.

The chain combines TRBV10-3 with TRBJ2-2; 9 bases are a match to TRBD1. The germline V gene has CDR1 ENHRY and CDR2 SYGVKD. The CDR3 contains 15 residues. Trimming removed 7 bases from V and 6 bases from J; junction bases left unmatched: 9. DNA of the CDR3: TGTGCCATCACTGCCGGGACAGGGAGCCCCGGGGAGCTGTTTTTT. Translating gives CAITAGTGSPGELFF.

This clone was counted once. The genes are TRBV12-3 or TRBV12-4 and TRBJ1-1; no firm D call. Trimming took off 4 bases at V and 5 bases at J, with 11 bases between the two ends. The CDR3 consists of 13 residues. CDR3 in amino acids: CASSSLGSTEAFF. As DNA, the CDR3 is TGTGCCAGCAGTTCCCTCGGGTCGACTGAAGCTTTCTTT.

The rearrangement links TRBV2 to TRBJ1-6; the match to TRBD1 covers 8 bases. Trimming removed 8 bases from V and 3 bases from J; junction bases left unmatched: 9. This CDR3 comprises 16 residues. CDR1 is SNHLY, CDR2 FYNNEI, per germline. The CDR3 bases are TGTGCCAGCCATTCCCAGGGGGCCCTCTATAATTCACCCCTCCACTTT. This codes for CASHSQGALYNSPLHF.

The chain joins TRBV27 to TRBJ1-4; D is uncertain. Germline CDR1 and CDR2: MNHEY and SMNVEV (reference sequence). The CDR3 has 15 residues. Between the trimmed V and J ends, which lost 4 bases and 1 base, there was a span of 10 bases. The CDR3, as DNA: TGTGCCAGCAGTTCTCAAGGGAGAACTAATGAAAAACTGTTTTTT. Its translation: CASSSQGRTNEKLFF.

The rearrangement links TRBV19 to TRBJ2-5; TRBD2 aligns across 14 bases. This CDR3 has 18 residues. CDR1 is LNHDA and CDR2 is SQIVND in the germline V gene (reference sequence). V trimming: 5 bases; J trimming: 4 bases; junction bases outside the gene matches: 12. For the CDR3, the DNA is TGTGCCAGTAGTTCGCGACTAGCGGGGGGGGAAGCTGGAGAGACCCAGTACTTC. Its protein is CASSSRLAGGEAGETQYF.

This chain uses TRBV5-1 with TRBJ2-7; TRBD2 agrees at 8 bases. Germline loops: CDR1 SGHRS, CDR2 YFSETQ. Trimming cost V 0 bases and J 3 bases; bases outside gene matches: 8. The CDR3 consists of 16 residues. CDR3 sequence (DNA): TGCGCCAGCAGCTTGGCCGTGACTAGCGAGGGCTACGAGCAGTACTTC. Protein: CASSLAVTSEGYEQYF.

The chain combines TRBV5-1 with TRBJ1-4, with D possibly matching TRBD1 (6 bases). The CDR3 extends over 15 amino acids. Germline V gene data show CDR1 as SGHRS and CDR2 as YFSETQ. The ends were cut back, 0 bases at V and 6 bases at J, with 12 bases in the middle. The CDR3 DNA is TGCGCCAGCAGCTTGGCTGACAGGCCCGATGAAAAACTGTTTTTT. Translation: CASSLADRPDEKLFF.

This clone turned up a few times. V gene TRBV5-1 combines with J gene TRBJ2-5, with D possibly TRBD1 on 6 matching bases. Trimming left V 4 bases short and J 2 bases short, with 18 bases between. From germline, CDR1 is SGHRS and CDR2 YFSETQ. The CDR3 is 16 residues long. The CDR3: CASSAGQISKQETQYF. CDR3 in DNA: TGCGCCAGCAGCGCCGGACAGATTTCTAAACAAGAGACCCAGTACTTC.

This rearrangement joins TRBV19 to TRBJ1-1; tentatively, D is TRBD1 (5 bases). This CDR3 region has 16 residues. Germline loops: CDR1 LNHDA, CDR2 SQIVND (reference sequence). V dropped 4 bases and J dropped 0 bases, with 15 bases sitting between them. Here the CDR3 reads CASSSPLRGMNTEAFF. CDR3 sequence (DNA): TGTGCCAGTAGTAGTCCTCTAAGGGGTATGAACACTGAAGCTTTCTTT. Drawing the rest from reference TRBV19 and TRBJ1-1, the complete variable domain is DGGITQSPKYLFRKEGQNVTLSCEQNLNHDAMYWYRQDPGQGLRLIYYSQIVNDFQKGDIAEGYSVSREKKESFPLTVTSAQKNPTAFYLCASSSPLRGMNTEAFFGQGTRLTVV.

The sample holds a few counts of this clone. The chain combines TRBV5-1 with TRBJ2-1; perhaps TRBD2 as D (7 bases). V was cut by 5 bases and J by 8 bases, with 32 bases left in between. Germline CDR1 SGHRS, CDR2 YFSETQ. The CDR3 loop spans 19 amino acids. In nucleotides, the CDR3 is TGCGCCAGCAGTTCCAAGACCCGACTGGGGGGGCCGGGTCGCGATGAGCAGTTCTTC. Translated: CASSSKTRLGGPGRDEQFF.

The chain employs TRBV29-1 and TRBJ2-2, with TRBD2 matching 10 bases. This CDR3 region has 16 residues. CDR1 and CDR2 from the germline V gene are SQVTM and ANQGSEA. Trimming removed 1 base from V and 2 bases from J; junction bases left unmatched: 4. CDR3: CSVEGSGGANTGELFF. For the CDR3, the DNA is TGCAGCGTTGAAGGGAGCGGGGGGGCCAACACCGGGGAGCTGTTTTTT.

The chain employs TRBV13 and TRBJ1-4; D remains ambiguous. Germline CDR1 PRHDT, CDR2 FYEKMQ (reference sequence). The CDR3 spans 12 residues. V was trimmed by 5 bases and J by 13 bases, leaving 14 bases between them. CDR3 in DNA: TGTGCCAGCAGCCCGGCCCGAGCGAGACTGTTTTTT. Translation: CASSPARARLFF.

The chain employs TRBV10-3 and TRBJ2-3; TRBD1 matches 11 bases. This CDR3 has 17 amino acids. With 2 bases clipped from V and 3 bases from J, the junction kept 7 bases outside the gene matches. CDR1 and CDR2 (germline): ENHRY, SYGVKD. Here the CDR3 reads CAISEDRGTGGTDTQYF. The CDR3 bases are TGTGCCATCAGTGAGGACCGCGGGACAGGGGGTACAGATACGCAGTATTTT.

The V and J genes are TRBV5-6 and TRBJ1-3, with a weak D call TRBD1 (5 bases). CDR3 length: 16 amino acids. Trimming shortened V by 6 bases and J by 0 bases, and 16 bases separated the two germline ends. Germline-derived CDR1 and CDR2 are SGHDT and YYEEEE. DNA of the CDR3: TGTGCCAGCACCAGGGCCCTTGCGAGCTCTGGAAACACCATATATTTT. It translates to CASTRALASSGNTIYF. Together with reference TRBV5-6 and TRBJ1-3, the CDR3 gives the full variable domain: DAGVTQSPTHLIKTRGQQVTLRCSPKSGHDTVSWYQQALGQGPQFIFQYYEEEERQRGNFPDRFSGHQFPNYSSELNVNALLLGDSALYLCASTRALASSGNTIYFGEGSWLTVV.

The chain is built from TRBV29-1 and TRBJ2-3, with 8 bases identical to TRBD2. Germline CDR1 SQVTM, CDR2 ANQGSEA. The CDR3 spans 13 residues. V was clipped by 6 bases and J by 2 bases; unmatched bases: 4. The DNA of the CDR3 is TGCAGCGTACTAGCGGACATCACAGATACGCAGTATTTT. It specifies CSVLADITDTQYF.

The J gene is TRBJ2-5, the V gene TRBV11-2; the D gene is possibly TRBD2 (6 bases). Germline V gene sequence: CDR1 SGHAT, CDR2 FQNNGV. This CDR3 has 13 residues. Trimming removed 5 bases from V and 4 bases from J, with 11 bases in between. The CDR3 nucleotides read TGTGCCAGCAGCCTATCGACTAGAGAGACCCAGTACTTC. This translates into CASSLSTRETQYF.

The CDR3 bases are TGTGCCAGCAGCTTGACAGGGAGGAAGACCCAGTACTTC. As protein: CASSLTGRKTQYF. V gene TRBV7-3 combines with J gene TRBJ2-5; TRBD1 is a possible D gene (7 bases). This CDR3 is built from 13 residues. Trimming took off 3 bases at V and 6 bases at J, with 11 bases between the two ends. CDR1 is SGHTA, CDR2 FQGTGA, per germline.